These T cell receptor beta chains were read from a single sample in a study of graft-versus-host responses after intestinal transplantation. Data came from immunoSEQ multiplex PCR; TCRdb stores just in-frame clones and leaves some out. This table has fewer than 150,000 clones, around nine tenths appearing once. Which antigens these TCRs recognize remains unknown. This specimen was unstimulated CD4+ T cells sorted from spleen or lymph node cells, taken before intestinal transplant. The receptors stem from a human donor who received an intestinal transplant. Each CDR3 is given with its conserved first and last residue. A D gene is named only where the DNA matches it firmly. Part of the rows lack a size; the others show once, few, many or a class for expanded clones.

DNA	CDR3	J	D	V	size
TGTGCCAGCTCACCGATGAGCCAGGGTTACAATGAGCAGTTCTTC	CASSPMSQGYNEQFF	TRBJ2-1	NA	TRBV18	NA
TGCGCCAGCAGCCCCCGTTTTAGCGGGGGGCCTCAAGAGACCCAGTACTTC	CASSPRFSGGPQETQYF	TRBJ2-5	TRBD2	TRBV5-1	NA
TGTGCCAGCAGTAAGAACTCGGGGGGCCCTTCAGATACGCAGTATTTT	CASSKNSGGPSDTQYF	TRBJ2-3	NA	TRBV25-1	once
TGTGCCAGCAGTTACTCGACTAGCGGGGTATCAGATACGCAGTATTTT	CASSYSTSGVSDTQYF	TRBJ2-3	TRBD2	TRBV6-5	NA
TGTGCCAGTAGCGGACAGGGGGCGGGGAACACTGAAGCTTTCTTT	CASSGQGAGNTEAFF	TRBJ1-1	TRBD1	TRBV19	once
TGTGCCAGCAGTGAATGGACAGGGCGAAACATTCAGTACTTC	CASSEWTGRNIQYF	TRBJ2-4	TRBD1	TRBV6-1	NA
TGTGCCAGCAGCCCGTGGGGGGGGGCAGATACGCAGTATTTT	CASSPWGGADTQYF	TRBJ2-3	TRBD2	TRBV9	NA
TGCGCCAGCAGTAGGAACAGGGGAACTAACTATGGCTACACCTTC	CASSRNRGTNYGYTF	TRBJ1-2	TRBD1	TRBV10-2	NA
TGTGCCAGCAGCAAAGGGGGACTAGCGGGAGTTTACAATGAGCAGTTCTTC	CASSKGGLAGVYNEQFF	TRBJ2-1	NA	TRBV21-1	NA
TGTGCCAGTAGTATAGGAGGACAGGGGAACACCGGGGAGCTGTTTTTT	CASSIGGQGNTGELFF	TRBJ2-2	TRBD1	TRBV19	NA
TGTGCCAGCTCACCAGGGGGTCAAGAGACCCAGTACTTC	CASSPGGQETQYF	TRBJ2-5	NA	TRBV18	NA
TGTGCCAGCAAGGGGGGCCTCTCTTATACGCAGTATTTT	CASKGGLSYTQYF	TRBJ2-3	NA	TRBV6-1	NA
TGTGCCAGCAGTCAATATTACGAGCAGTACTTC	CASSQYYEQYF	TRBJ2-7	NA	TRBV25-1	NA
TGTGCCAGCAGTTACAGCAGTGGGGGGGGCTATGGCTACACCTTC	CASSYSSGGGYGYTF	TRBJ1-2	NA	TRBV6-6	NA
TGTGCCAGCAGCCCGACTCTCTCTGGAAACACCATATATTTT	CASSPTLSGNTIYF	TRBJ1-3	NA	TRBV14	NA
TGTGCCAGCAGTTCGAGGCCGGGTCCTGGAAGGAACACCATATATTTT	CASSSRPGPGRNTIYF	TRBJ1-3	NA	TRBV6-6	NA
TGTGCCAGCAGTGGGGGGGATACGCAGTATTTT	CASSGGDTQYF	TRBJ2-3	NA	TRBV6-1	NA
TGTGCCAGCAGCGGTTCTATCCGGGACAGGGAATTCACAGATACGCAGTATTTT	CASSGSIRDREFTDTQYF	TRBJ2-3	TRBD1	TRBV9	NA
TGTGCCTCTACGAGTAAGGGTAGCGGGGGGGCAGTTGAGCAGTTCTTC	CASTSKGSGGAVEQFF	TRBJ2-1	TRBD2	TRBV9	NA
TGTGCCGTAAACGGGGGGGGGAGCTATGGCTACACCTTC	CAVNGGGSYGYTF	TRBJ1-2	NA	TRBV19	NA
TGTGCCAGCAGCGTTAGCGGGGGGGGGAGCACAGATACGCAGTATTTT	CASSVSGGGSTDTQYF	TRBJ2-3	TRBD2	TRBV9	NA
TGTGCCAGCAGCTTGCGGCCCAGATCAAATCAGCCCCAGCATTTT	CASSLRPRSNQPQHF	TRBJ1-5	NA	TRBV5-5	NA
TGTGCCAGCCCTCGACAGGGCGACACCGGGGAGCTGTTTTTT	CASPRQGDTGELFF	TRBJ2-2	TRBD1	TRBV7-9	once
TGCGCCAGCAGTGACAGGGGGCAAAGAGATACGCAGTATTTT	CASSDRGQRDTQYF	TRBJ2-3	TRBD1	TRBV10-1	NA
TGCGCCAGCAGCGGAGGGAAACAGGGCGGCGCCGGGGAGCTGTTTTTT	CASSGGKQGGAGELFF	TRBJ2-2	NA	TRBV4-1	NA
TGTGCCAGTAGTAAACCCCGGGGAGTTAAAGACACCATATATTTT	CASSKPRGVKDTIYF	TRBJ1-3	NA	TRBV19	NA
TGCGCCAGCAGCCAAGACCAGGGGGCAGGCGAGCAGTACTTC	CASSQDQGAGEQYF	TRBJ2-7	TRBD1	TRBV4-1	once
TGTGCCACAGGGTCCGAGCAGTACTTC	CATGSEQYF	TRBJ2-7	NA	TRBV6-1	NA
TGTGCCAGCAGCATCACCGGGACTAGCGCCTACGAGCAGTACTTC	CASSITGTSAYEQYF	TRBJ2-7	TRBD2	TRBV5-4	NA
TGTGCCAGCAGCTTGGCTGGACCCTTTAGCAATCAGCCCCAGCATTTT	CASSLAGPFSNQPQHF	TRBJ1-5	NA	TRBV7-2	NA
TGCGCCAGCAGCACGGAAGGGTTTACTGAAGCTTTCTTT	CASSTEGFTEAFF	TRBJ1-1	NA	TRBV5-1	NA
TGCGCCAGCAGTGAGTCGCAACGGAGTGAGCAGTTCTTC	CASSESQRSEQFF	TRBJ2-1	NA	TRBV10-1	NA
TGTGCCAGCAGTTCCGCCGGAGGGAGTGTGAATTACGAGCAGTACTTC	CASSSAGGSVNYEQYF	TRBJ2-7	NA	TRBV6-6	NA
TGTGCCAGCAGCTTCTCACAGGGTTGGGAGACCCAGTACTTC	CASSFSQGWETQYF	TRBJ2-5	NA	TRBV7-9	NA
TGTGCCACCAGCGCACGACACGTAATTGGAAACACCATATATTTT	CATSARHVIGNTIYF	TRBJ1-3	NA	TRBV15	NA
TGTGCCAGCAGCTTAAGGGTCGCGGGGACCGGCACAGATACGCAGTATTTT	CASSLRVAGTGTDTQYF	TRBJ2-3	NA	TRBV11-3	NA
TGCGCCAGCAGTGAGTCGTCCGGACTGCTTTATGGCTACACCTTC	CASSESSGLLYGYTF	TRBJ1-2	NA	TRBV10-1	few
TGTGCCAGCAGCTTCCTCCGGACAGGGGGTCGGGCTTTCTTT	CASSFLRTGGRAFF	TRBJ1-1	TRBD1	TRBV5-6	NA
TGCGCCAGCAGCCAAGGTATCAGCGAGGGGGAGACCCAGTACTTC	CASSQGISEGETQYF	TRBJ2-5	NA	TRBV4-1	NA
TGTGCCAGTTATAACGGGGACAGGGGTTACGGCTACACCTTC	CASYNGDRGYGYTF	TRBJ1-2	TRBD1	TRBV6-1	NA
TGTGCCACCTCCGGCGGCAACTATGGCTACACCTTC	CATSGGNYGYTF	TRBJ1-2	NA	TRBV19	NA
TGTGCCAGCAGTTCACCGGGACTAGCGGGAGGCTACGAGCAGTACTTC	CASSSPGLAGGYEQYF	TRBJ2-7	TRBD2	TRBV6-5	NA
TGTGCCGTAAGACTTCGAGGGGGGGAGACCCAGTACTTC	CAVRLRGGETQYF	TRBJ2-5	NA	TRBV6-1	once
TGTGCCAGCAGCCAGAGGCGAGCTGACACAGATACGCAGTATTTT	CASSQRRADTDTQYF	TRBJ2-3	NA	TRBV14	NA
TGTGCCAGCAGTGGGGGAGAGACCCAGTACTTC	CASSGGETQYF	TRBJ2-5	NA	TRBV2	NA
TGTGCCAGCAGTGACTTAGCCTTGAACTGGGCGAATCAGCCCCAGCATTTT	CASSDLALNWANQPQHF	TRBJ1-5	NA	TRBV2	NA
TGTGCCACACAGGGGAACCAAAACTATGGCTACACCTTC	CATQGNQNYGYTF	TRBJ1-2	TRBD1	TRBV10-3	NA
TGTGCCAGCAGTGAAGGGGTAGCTTTCTCTGGAAACACCATATATTTT	CASSEGVAFSGNTIYF	TRBJ1-3	NA	TRBV6-1	NA
TGTGCCAGCAGTGAAGCGCGAGGGACAGGGGCTACGGGGCAGTACTTC	CASSEARGTGATGQYF	TRBJ2-7	TRBD1	TRBV6-1	NA
TGTGCCAGCATCAGACCCGTTGCGGGGGGAACCACTGTAACAGATACGCAGTATTTT	CASIRPVAGGTTVTDTQYF	TRBJ2-3	TRBD2	TRBV7-9	once
TGCGCCAGCAGCGGTCCCGAGGACAGGGGGTCCCAAGAGACCCAGTACTTC	CASSGPEDRGSQETQYF	TRBJ2-5	TRBD1	TRBV10-1	once
TGTGCCAGCAGTTTTAGCGGGGGGGCCAATGAGCAGTTCTTC	CASSFSGGANEQFF	TRBJ2-1	TRBD2	TRBV6-5	few
TGTGCCAGCCTGGGTCCGGACGGCGGGGCTTTCTTT	CASLGPDGGAFF	TRBJ1-1	NA	TRBV6-1	NA
TGTGCCAGCAGCCCCGGGGACAGGGTAGTTGAAGCTTTCTTT	CASSPGDRVVEAFF	TRBJ1-1	TRBD1	TRBV9	NA